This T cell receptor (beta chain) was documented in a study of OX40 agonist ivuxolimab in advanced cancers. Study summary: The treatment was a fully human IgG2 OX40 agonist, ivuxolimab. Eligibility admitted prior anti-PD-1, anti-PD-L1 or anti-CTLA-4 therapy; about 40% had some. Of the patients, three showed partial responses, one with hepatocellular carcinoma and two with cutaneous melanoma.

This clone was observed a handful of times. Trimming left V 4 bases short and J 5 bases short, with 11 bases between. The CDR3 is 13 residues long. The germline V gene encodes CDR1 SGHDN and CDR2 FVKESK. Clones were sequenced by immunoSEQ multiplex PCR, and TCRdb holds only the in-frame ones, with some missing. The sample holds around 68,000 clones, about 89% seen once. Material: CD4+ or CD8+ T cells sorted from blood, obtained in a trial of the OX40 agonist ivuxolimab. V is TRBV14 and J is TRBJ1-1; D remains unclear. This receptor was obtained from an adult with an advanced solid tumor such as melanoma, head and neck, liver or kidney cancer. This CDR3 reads CASSLVLRTEAFF. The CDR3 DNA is TGTGCCAGCAGCCTAGTTTTAAGAACTGAAGCTTTCTTT.